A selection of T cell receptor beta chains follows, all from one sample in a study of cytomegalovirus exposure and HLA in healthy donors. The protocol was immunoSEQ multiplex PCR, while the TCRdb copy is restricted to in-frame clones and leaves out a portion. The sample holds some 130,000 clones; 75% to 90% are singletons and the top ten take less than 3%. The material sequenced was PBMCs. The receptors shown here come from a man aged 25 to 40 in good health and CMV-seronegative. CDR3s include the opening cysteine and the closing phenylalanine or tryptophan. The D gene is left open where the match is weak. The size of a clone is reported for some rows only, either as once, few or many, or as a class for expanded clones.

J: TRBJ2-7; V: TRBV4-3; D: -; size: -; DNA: TGCGCCAGCAGCCAAGAATTTGATGGGCAGGCCGCCTACGAGCAGTACTTC; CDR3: CASSQEFDGQAAYEQYF
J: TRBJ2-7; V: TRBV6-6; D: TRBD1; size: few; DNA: TGTGCCAGCAGTACAGGGGTCGCCTACGAGCAGTACTTC; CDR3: CASSTGVAYEQYF
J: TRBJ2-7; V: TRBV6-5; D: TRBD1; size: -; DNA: TGTGCCAGCAGTTACGCCTCGGACAGGGGCTACGAGCAGTACTTC; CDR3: CASSYASDRGYEQYF
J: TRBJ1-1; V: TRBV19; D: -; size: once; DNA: TGTGCCAGTACCGGCCTCCGGGGTCCTCTCATGAACACTGAAGCTTTCTTT; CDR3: CASTGLRGPLMNTEAFF
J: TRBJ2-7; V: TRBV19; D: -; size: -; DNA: TGTGCCAGTAGTATATTAAACGGGTACGAGCAGTACTTC; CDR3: CASSILNGYEQYF
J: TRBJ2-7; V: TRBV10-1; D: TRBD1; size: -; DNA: TGCGCCAGCAGCCGGGACAGGGACAGGGAGCAGTACTTC; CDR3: CASSRDRDREQYF
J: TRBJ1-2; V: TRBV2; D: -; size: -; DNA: TGTGCTAATTCCCCACAGGGCAGCGGAGGCTACCCCTTC; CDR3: CANSPQGSGGYPF
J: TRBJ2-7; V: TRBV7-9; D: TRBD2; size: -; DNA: TGTGCCAGCAGCTCGGCGGGACTAGCGCCCGAGCAGTACTTC; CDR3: CASSSAGLAPEQYF
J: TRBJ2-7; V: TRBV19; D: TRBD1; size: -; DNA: TGTGCCAGTAGTCCCGTCCCGGACAGGTACGACTACGAGCAGTACTTC; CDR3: CASSPVPDRYDYEQYF
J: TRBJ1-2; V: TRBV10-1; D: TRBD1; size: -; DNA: TGCGCCAGCAATCATGATGCTAGACAGGGGAACTATGGCTACACCTTC; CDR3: CASNHDARQGNYGYTF
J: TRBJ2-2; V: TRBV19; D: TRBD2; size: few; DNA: TGTGCCAGTAGTGGGGCGGGAGGGGTTATCGGGGAGCTGTTTTTT; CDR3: CASSGAGGVIGELFF
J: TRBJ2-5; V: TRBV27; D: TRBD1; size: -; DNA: TGTGCCAGCAGTTCCGGGACAGGGGGAATGGAGCCCCAGTACTTC; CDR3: CASSSGTGGMEPQYF
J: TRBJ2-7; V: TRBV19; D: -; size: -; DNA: TGTGCCAGTAGCGCGGTTGAGAACGAGCAGTACTTC; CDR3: CASSAVENEQYF
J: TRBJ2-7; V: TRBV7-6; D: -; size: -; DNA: TGTGCCAGCAGCTTAGGTAGCGGTCCGTCGTACGAGCAGTACTTC; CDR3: CASSLGSGPSYEQYF
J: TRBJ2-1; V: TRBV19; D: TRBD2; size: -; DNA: TGTGCCAGTAGTATACCGGGACTAGCAAATGAGCAGTTCTTC; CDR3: CASSIPGLANEQFF
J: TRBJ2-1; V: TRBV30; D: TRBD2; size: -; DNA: TGTGCCTGGAGTGGGACTAGCGGTGAGCAGTTCTTC; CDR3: CAWSGTSGEQFF
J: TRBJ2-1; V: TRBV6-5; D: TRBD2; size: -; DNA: TGTGCCAGCAGATTGGGACTAGCGGTTTACAATGAGCAGTTCTTC; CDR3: CASRLGLAVYNEQFF
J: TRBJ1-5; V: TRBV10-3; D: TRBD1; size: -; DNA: TGTGCCATCAGTGCAACAGGGGTACGGAGCAATCAGCCCCAGCATTTT; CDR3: CAISATGVRSNQPQHF